The 19 T cell receptor beta chains presented below share a single source sample, sequenced in a study of cytomegalovirus exposure and HLA in healthy donors. This PCR relied on a set of 60 Vbeta primers and 13 Jbeta primers. Using immunoSEQ multiplex PCR, the repertoire was profiled, and TCRdb retains in-frame clones only, with some absent. The repertoire holds roughly 220,000 clones, with roughly 70% as singletons. The sequencing sample was made of PBMCs. These receptors came from a middle-aged man in good health and CMV-seropositive.

The chain couples TRBV5-5 to TRBJ1-1, with TRBD1 as a possible D gene (6 bases). V was shortened by 3 bases and J by 4 bases, with 16 bases between the two germline ends. CDR1 SGHKS and CDR2 YYEKEE come from the germline V gene (reference sequence). There are 15 residues in the CDR3. In nucleotides, the CDR3 is TGTGCCAGCAGCTGGTCAGGGGCGTCGGCCACTGAAGCTTTCTTT. Protein: CASSWSGASATEAFF.

The chain carries TRBV9 and TRBJ2-7, with D perhaps TRBD2 (7 bases). The CDR3 contains 15 residues. Germline V gives CDR1 SGDLS, CDR2 YYNGEE. V lost 0 bases, J lost 2 bases, and 12 bases lay in between. The CDR3 DNA follows: TGTGCCAGCAGCGTAGCGGGGGGCGAAGCCTACGAGCAGTACTTC. This codes for CASSVAGGEAYEQYF.

The chain carries TRBV28 and TRBJ2-5, with 10 bases aligning to TRBD2. The CDR3 is 17 residues long. Germline CDR1 reads MDHEN; CDR2 reads SYDVKM. Losses at the gene ends were 3 bases for V and 4 bases for J; bases not matched to a gene: 11. The CDR3, as DNA: TGTGCCAGCAGTTTCGGCGGTAGCGGGGGGCCCTCAGAGACCCAGTACTTC. It encodes CASSFGGSGGPSETQYF.

The CDR3 spells CASSLHTTGSADTQYF. The CDR3 bases are TGTGCCAGCAGCTTGCACACAACAGGATCCGCAGATACGCAGTATTTT. The genes are TRBV5-4 and TRBJ2-3; D might be TRBD1 (5 bases). Germline values: CDR1 SGHNT, CDR2 YYREEE (reference sequence). The CDR3 runs 16 residues. V lost 1 base to trimming and J lost 4 bases, with 16 bases between them.

The chain couples TRBV19 to TRBJ2-5, with TRBD2 matching 9 bases. Germline V lookup: CDR1 LNHDA, CDR2 SQIVND (reference sequence). The CDR3 totals 18 residues. V shed 5 bases, J shed 0 bases, and the junction held 13 bases outside the gene matches. The chain's CDR3 is CASSAAMRAGGYQETQYF. Written as DNA, the CDR3 is TGTGCCAGTAGTGCAGCCATGAGGGCGGGGGGGTACCAAGAGACCCAGTACTTC.

This chain uses TRBV7-8 with TRBJ1-2; maybe TRBD1 (5 bases). The CDR3 is made up of 15 amino acids. Trimming left V 2 bases short and J 3 bases short, with 13 bases between. The germline CDR1 and CDR2 sequences are SGHVS and FQNEAQ. The CDR3: CASSLYPGWDYGYTF. Written as DNA, the CDR3 is TGTGCCAGCAGCTTATATCCAGGGTGGGACTATGGCTACACCTTC. Variable domain in full (rest from reference TRBV7-8 and TRBJ1-2): GAGVSQSPRYKVAKRGQDVALRCDPISGHVSLFWYQQALGQGPEFLTYFQNEAQLDKSGLPSDRFFAERPEGSVSTLKIQRTQQEDSAVYLCASSLYPGWDYGYTFGSGTRLTVV.

This clone has only a few counts. The rearrangement joins TRBV2 to TRBJ2-7; weak D call: TRBD1 (5 bases). Germline V gives CDR1 SNHLY, CDR2 FYNNEI. This CDR3 region has 12 residues. The V and J ends lost 8 bases and 4 bases respectively, with 12 bases between them. CDR3 in amino acids: CASGRAAYEQYF. CDR3 in DNA: TGTGCCAGCGGCAGGGCAGCATACGAGCAGTACTTC.

The chain has TRBV6-4 and TRBJ1-2, with TRBD1 matching 7 bases. V lost 7 bases and J lost 4; bases outside the gene matches: 6. CDR3 length equals 13 residues. Germline CDR1 reads MRHNA; CDR2 reads SNTAGT. The CDR3 loop reads CASIDRASYGYTF. In nucleotides, the CDR3 is TGTGCCAGCATAGACAGGGCTTCCTATGGCTACACCTTC.

The genes are TRBV7-6 and TRBJ2-1; 9 positions agree with TRBD2. Trimming cost V 1 base and J 7 bases; bases outside gene matches: 8. CDR1 and CDR2 (germline): SGHVS, FNYEAQ. This CDR3 has 16 residues. The CDR3 loop is CASSLGGGGLVNEQFF. The CDR3 bases are TGTGCCAGCAGCTTAGGCGGGGGGGGACTAGTAAATGAGCAGTTCTTC.

DNA of the CDR3: TGTGCCAGCAGCGGACGGACAGGGTCCGGCACAGATACGCAGTATTTT. Translation gives CASSGRTGSGTDTQYF. V usage is TRBV9 and J usage is TRBJ2-3, with 8 nucleotides matching TRBD1. CDR1 is SGDLS, CDR2 YYNGEE, per germline. The CDR3 is 16 residues long. V lost 3 bases to trimming and J lost 1 base; unmatched junction nucleotides: 7.

The chain links TRBV6-5 to TRBJ2-7; possibly TRBD2 for D (5 bases). Looked up from germline, CDR1 is MNHEY and CDR2 is SVGAGI. V dropped 7 bases and J dropped 4 bases, with 20 bases sitting between them. The CDR3 spans 15 residues. The CDR3 loop reads CASIKPVGGQYEQYF. The CDR3 DNA reads TGTGCCAGCATCAAGCCGGTTGGCGGGCAGTACGAGCAGTACTTC.

The gene calls are TRBV4-1 and TRBJ2-2; 7 nucleotides agree with TRBD1. CDR3 length: 16 amino acids. The germline CDR1 and CDR2 sequences are MGHRA and YSYEKL. V lost 5 bases, J lost 0 bases, and 6 bases stayed unmatched. This chain's CDR3 is CASSASGTANTGELFF. The CDR3 DNA sequence: TGCGCCAGCAGCGCCTCCGGGACAGCGAACACCGGGGAGCTGTTTTTT.

This clone occurred once. The rearrangement links TRBV28 to TRBJ1-4; a possible D gene is TRBD1 (5 bases). Trimming shortened V by 5 bases and J by 11 bases, and 18 bases separated the two germline ends. The germline V gene encodes CDR1 MDHEN and CDR2 SYDVKM. The CDR3 totals 14 residues. CDR3 DNA: TGTGCCAGCAGTGGGGGAGGACAATGGGGGAAACTGTTTTTT. It is translated as CASSGGGQWGKLFF. The complete variable domain, with remaining parts taken from reference TRBV28 and TRBJ1-4, reads DVKVTQSSRYLVKRTGEKVFLECVQDMDHENMFWYRQDPGLGLRLIYFSYDVKMKEKGDIPEGYSVSREKKERFSLILESASTNQTSMYLCASSGGGQWGKLFFGSGTQLSVL.

The chain uses TRBV13 and TRBJ2-1; 10 nucleotides agree with TRBD2. The CDR3 length is 17 residues. With 5 bases clipped from V and 12 bases from J, the junction kept 19 bases outside the gene matches. The V gene's germline CDR1 is PRHDT and CDR2 FYEKMQ (reference sequence). The DNA of the CDR3 is TGTGCCAGCAGCGGCGAGGGGGGAGCGGGGGGGCCCATGGGGCAGTTCTTC. This translates into CASSGEGGAGGPMGQFF.

This clone was detected only a few times. The chain is built from TRBV5-6 and TRBJ2-3; 12 bases are a match to TRBD1. The junction had 6 bases not matched to a gene; V was cut back by 4 bases and J by 3 bases. This CDR3 is built from 16 residues. Germline values: CDR1 SGHDT, CDR2 YYEEEE. The CDR3 DNA follows: TGTGCCAGCAGCACTGGGACAGGGGGCATTACAGATACGCAGTATTTT. Translation gives CASSTGTGGITDTQYF.

The V and J genes are TRBV6-5 and TRBJ1-1; TRBD1 might be the D (6 bases). CDR3 length: 13 residues. Germline V lookup: CDR1 MNHEY, CDR2 SVGAGI. V gave up 2 bases and J gave up 5 bases, with 9 bases separating them. CDR3 sequence (DNA): TGTGCCAGCAGTTACGGGAGGGGGACTGAAGCTTTCTTT. Protein: CASSYGRGTEAFF.

This clone appeared a few times. The rearrangement uses TRBV7-9 and TRBJ2-2; D remains unclear. The germline V and J ends were trimmed by 8 bases and 8 bases, with 9 bases remaining between them. The germline CDR1 and CDR2 sequences are SEHNR and FQNEAQ (reference sequence). The CDR3 sequence is 11 residues long. CDR3 sequence reads: CASCNSGELFF. The CDR3 DNA follows: TGTGCCAGCTGTAACTCAGGGGAGCTGTTTTTT.

V gene TRBV27 combines with J gene TRBJ2-5, with TRBD1 matching 7 bases. The J call may be wrong; the DNA end is better matched by TRBJ2-7. The germline V gene has CDR1 MNHEY and CDR2 SMNVEV (reference sequence). The CDR3 covers 14 residues. CDR3 nucleotides: TGTGCCAGCAGACGACAGGGTACTTCCTACGAGCAGTACTTC. It is translated as CASRRQGTSYEQYF.

The chain combines TRBV15 with TRBJ2-2, with D uncertain. The germline CDR1 and CDR2 sequences are LNHNV and YYDKDF (reference sequence). Trimming cost V 1 base and J 6 bases, with 6 bases left between them. This CDR3 is 13 amino acids long. The CDR3 spells CATSRGFAGELFF. The DNA of the CDR3 is TGTGCCACCAGCAGAGGTTTCGCCGGGGAGCTGTTTTTT.